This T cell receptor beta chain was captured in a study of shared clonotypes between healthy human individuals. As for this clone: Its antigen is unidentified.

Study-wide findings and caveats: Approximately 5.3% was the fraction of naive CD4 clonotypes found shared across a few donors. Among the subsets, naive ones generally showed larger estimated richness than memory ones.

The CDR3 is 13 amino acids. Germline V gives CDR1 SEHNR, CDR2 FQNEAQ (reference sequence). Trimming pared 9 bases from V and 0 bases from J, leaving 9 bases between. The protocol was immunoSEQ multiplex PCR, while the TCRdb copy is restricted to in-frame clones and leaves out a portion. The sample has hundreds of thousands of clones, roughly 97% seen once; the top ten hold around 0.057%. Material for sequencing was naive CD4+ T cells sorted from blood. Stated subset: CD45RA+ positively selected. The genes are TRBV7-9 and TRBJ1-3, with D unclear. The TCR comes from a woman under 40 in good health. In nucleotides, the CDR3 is TGTGCCAGTGTCCCCGACTCTGGAAACACCATATATTTT. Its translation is CASVPDSGNTIYF.